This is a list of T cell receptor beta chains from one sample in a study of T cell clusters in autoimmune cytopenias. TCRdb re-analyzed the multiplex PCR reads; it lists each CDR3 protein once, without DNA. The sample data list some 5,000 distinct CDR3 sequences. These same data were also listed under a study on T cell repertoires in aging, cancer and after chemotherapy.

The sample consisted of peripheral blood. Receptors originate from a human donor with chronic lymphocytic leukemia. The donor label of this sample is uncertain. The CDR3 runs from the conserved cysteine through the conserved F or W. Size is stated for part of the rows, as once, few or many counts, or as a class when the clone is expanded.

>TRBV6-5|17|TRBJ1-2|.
CASSKGTGGAYNYGYTF
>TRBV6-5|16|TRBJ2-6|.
CASSRQGSSGANVLTF
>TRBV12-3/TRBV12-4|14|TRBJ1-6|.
CASSTGPGISPLHF
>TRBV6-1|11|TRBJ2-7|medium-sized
CASSAINEQYF
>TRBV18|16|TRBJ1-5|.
CASSPSGTGHNQPQHF
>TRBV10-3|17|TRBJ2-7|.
CAISESISGTGFSEQYF
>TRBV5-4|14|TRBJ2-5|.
CAITPPRNQETQYF
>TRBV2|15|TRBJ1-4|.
CASSDWTGGNEKLFF
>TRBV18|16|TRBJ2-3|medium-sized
CASSRLAGGGTDTQYF
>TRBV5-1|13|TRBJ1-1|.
CASSLVGSTEAFF
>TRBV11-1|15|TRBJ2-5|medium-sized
CASSLGTSWEETQYF
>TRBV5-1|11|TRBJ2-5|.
CASSLQETQYF
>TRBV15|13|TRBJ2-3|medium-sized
CATVREFTDTQYF
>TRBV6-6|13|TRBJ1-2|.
CASSLQSNYGYTF
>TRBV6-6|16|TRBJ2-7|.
CASSSFGTGKTYVQYF
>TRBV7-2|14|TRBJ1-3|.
CASSLASGRNTIYF
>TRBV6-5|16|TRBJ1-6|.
CASISLSRAYNSPLHF
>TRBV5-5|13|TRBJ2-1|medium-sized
CASSPGLSTSQFF
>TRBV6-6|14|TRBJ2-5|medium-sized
CASRGTGSQETQYF
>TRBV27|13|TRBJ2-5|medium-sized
CASSLGYAETQYF
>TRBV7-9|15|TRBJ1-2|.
CASSSSTGPADGYTF
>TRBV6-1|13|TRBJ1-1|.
CASSRTARTEAFF
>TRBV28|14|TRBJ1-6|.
CASSGGLVNSPLHF
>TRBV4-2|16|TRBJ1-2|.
CASSQVGSGEAYGYTF
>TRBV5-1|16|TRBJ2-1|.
CASSFTLAGGYNEQFF
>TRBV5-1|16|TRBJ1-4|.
CASSLDRRADAEKLFF
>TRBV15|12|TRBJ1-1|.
CATSIYAAEAFF
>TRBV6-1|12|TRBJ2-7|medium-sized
CASSPVGYEQYF
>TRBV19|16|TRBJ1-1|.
CASSMLPKGTYTEAFF
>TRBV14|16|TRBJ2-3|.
CASSPRGAVSTDTQYF
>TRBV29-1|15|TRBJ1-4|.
CSGGGDRGPNEKLFF
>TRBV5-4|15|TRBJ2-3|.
CASSLDSGGTDTQYF
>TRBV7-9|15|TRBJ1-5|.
CASSFGQGNNQPQHF
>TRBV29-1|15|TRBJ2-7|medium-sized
CSVDGLAESPYEQYF
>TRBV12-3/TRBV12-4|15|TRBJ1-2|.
CASSFPRGIGDGYTF